The entry below gives a single T cell receptor beta chain sequence along with its context. Its antigen specificity is not known. Per-nucleotide qualities are absent, and no much larger clonotype sits a single base away. V is cut back by 2 bases and J by 7 bases, with 1 base in the junction unmatched. From cysteine to phenylalanine, the CDR3 is 13 amino acids long. Of all the DNA, just the CDR3 is kept, 39 bases in frame from base 1. Based on the germline V gene, the CDR1 and CDR2 sequences are SGHDN and FVKESK. The sample belongs to a study of cytomegalovirus exposure and HLA in healthy donors (dated by TCRdb to between 2016 and 2019). About the full investigation: According to an earlier analysis of several hundred of the donors, about 170 million T cells yielded some 110 million unique TCR beta sequences and 276 Gb of sequence data. An early release covering roughly 580 HLA-typed donors comprised about 310 gigabases of sequencing data and 65 million to 100 million unique TCR sequences. Of the roughly 400 genotyped donors, roughly 85% fell in the genetic ancestry cluster associated with self-reported Caucasian donors. The study aimed to test whether signatures of past pathogen exposure could be identified by cataloging public T cell receptors. The study used immunosequencing to profile the T cell repertoires of 600 to 850 subjects and linked those repertoires to cytomegalovirus serostatus. A separate validation cohort of roughly 110 different subjects was used in addition to the approximately 640-subject first cohort. To predict cytomegalovirus infection status, the study brought together high-throughput TCR immunosequencing, statistical association of individual TCRs with disease status, and machine learning. A later analysis re-analyzed previously published TCR beta repertoires from 660 or so donors and added high-resolution HLA genotyping to study TCR occurrence patterns. The later analysis used no new phenotypic data to find candidate immune exposures, relying instead on TCR beta sequences and their occurrence across donors. An earlier analysis of 500 to 650 of the donors applied high-throughput TCR beta sequencing to assess whether each TCR beta V gene segment acted as functional or pseudogenic. Alongside the repertoire data, information on donor age, sex, ethnicity and CMV serostatus was compiled. In a later genetic analysis, genome-wide SNP genotypes for about 55% of the roughly 670 donors were used, and that subset was treated as a discovery cohort. Every repertoire in the discovery cohort had been generated on one and the same sequencing platform. Both class I and class II loci were covered by HLA typing, at four-digit resolution. Typing coverage varied by locus: 629-630 donors for A, B, C, DRB1 and DQB1; 500 to 550 for DQA1; about 570 for DPA1; roughly 470 for DPB1. Because of strong linkage in the cohort, a handful of DR-DQ haplotypes were treated as single units for association and clustering. Among some 410 genotyped donors of the cohort, an average of approximately 240,000 unique TCR beta nucleotide sequences were sequenced per donor, approximately 20% of them non-productive.

The cohort consisted of 670 or so healthy bone marrow donors. At the time of sampling, every cohort member was nominally healthy, though immune exposures that went unrecorded were likely present. The donor was CMV seronegative and was included in the group of 352 seronegative cohort members. A peripheral blood sample was collected from each donor, and TCR beta sequencing was performed on peripheral blood mononuclear cells. The Qiagen DNeasy Blood Extraction Kit was used to extract genomic DNA from the blood cell samples. Overall study outcomes, separate from this receptor: A few of the identified cytomegalovirus-associated TCR beta chains were confirmed in vitro to be specific for cytomegalovirus antigens. Because some donors lacked HLA typing at each locus, the association tests relied only on the typed subset. Broadly in line with IMGT annotations, most TCR beta V segments showed up in productive rearrangements about 87% or about 30% of the time in an earlier analysis of 450 to 600 of the donors. Most TCR sequences were observed very rarely across donors, whereas some public TCRs were present in many individuals. In a later analysis, the rate of TCR association differed among HLA loci, with DRB1 alleles having the most associated TCRs and HLA-C alleles having the fewest. The study gave a list of over 150 TCR beta chains associated with cytomegalovirus. A later genetic analysis associated a missense DCLRE1C variant with V-gene and J-gene trimming of TCR beta chains, and an independent cohort replicated the association. A cluster of highly shared sequence variants was judged likely to represent a technical artifact of the sequencing pipeline. Some IMGT-functional V segments, including TRBV6-2 and TRBV6-3, could not be told apart with the 87-base-pair reads, so those segments were excluded. It was suggested by the authors that the approach could potentially be generalized to other disease states and immunological phenotypes. Linkage disequilibrium might explain the correlated functional status among segregating V segments, but an unknown experimental factor could not be excluded. The presence/absence analyses assumed that sequencing depth was roughly uniform across donors, and that assumption may not be true. Most CMV-associated TCR beta chains appeared to be HLA-restricted in a later analysis, and the HLA associations seemed to be driven largely by CMV exposure. Strong co-occurrence of HLA alleles, especially DR and DQ, made assigning TCR associations to individual alleles difficult. A further reported finding was that TCR beta sequences accurately predicted the HLA-A and HLA-B alleles for most subjects in the first cohort. Compared with equally common non-associated chains, HLA-associated TCR beta chains in a later analysis were more clonally expanded and had lower generation probabilities. Over 15 rarely observed V segments, including chromosome 9 orphons, were excluded from the earlier analysis of almost 600 of the donors because counts were too low. The classifier was reported to diagnose cytomegalovirus status with high specificity and sensitivity in both the original cohort and the validation cohort. For the cohort, immune exposure information was limited to CMV serostatus. In this cohort, only TCR beta chains were sequenced, and detectable features were limited by the absence of alpha or paired-chain data. According to a later analysis, parvovirus B19, influenza, CMV and Epstein-Barr virus appeared linked to several top co-occurrence clusters. Compared with the 666-donor mean, donors in an Asian-associated ancestry cluster had fewer N-insertions in productive TCRs, according to a later genetic analysis. In a later analysis, about 17,000 TCR beta sequences were associated with specific HLA alleles at a false discovery rate of 0.05.

Libraries were prepared through the immunoSEQ multiplex PCR assay. The multiplex PCR relied on a mix of 60 forward primers for TCR Vbeta segments and 13 reverse primers for TCR Jbeta segments. The CDR3 region of rearranged TCR beta genes was amplified from genomic DNA by a multiplex PCR assay. The Illumina HiSeq System was used to sequence the amplified TCR beta libraries as 87-base-pair reads. As for how the authors treated the data: Across the 670 or so repertoires, a later analysis counted tens of millions of unique TCR beta chains, some 11 million of which were shared by at least two donors. Raw reads were error-corrected and collapsed into unique sequences by a nearest-neighbor algorithm in which closely related sequences were merged to remove PCR and sequencing errors. CDR3 sequences were aligned to IMGT reference sequences to assign V, D and J gene segments. For a sequence to be retained, at least a six-nucleotide match to both a V gene segment and a J gene segment was required. A rearrangement counted as productive if the CDR3 had no stop codons and remained in frame with V and J, and every other rearrangement counted as non-productive. Following IMGT convention, CDR3 was defined as the stretch from the second conserved V-encoded cysteine up to the conserved J-encoded phenylalanine. In an earlier analysis of around 540 of the donors, sequences lacking an unambiguous match to a single V gene segment were excluded. In an earlier analysis of 450 to 750 of the donors, a V segment was called functional when productive rearrangements were above 56.7%, and segregating when the standard deviation between donors exceeded 5%. A statistical classification framework was built to diagnose cytomegalovirus status from the catalog of TCR beta chain sequences. In a later analysis, TCR nucleotide sequences were compared against IMGT/GENE-DB human TR gene sequences so that V and J genes could be assigned. Using the TCRdist pipeline, a later analysis assigned CDR3 sequences along with most-parsimonious VDJ recombination scenarios. A later analysis defined each TCR beta chain by its CDR3 amino acid sequence plus V-gene family, and excluded reads lacking a unique V-gene family. In a later analysis, approximately 640 highly shared, low-generation-probability nucleotide sequences were removed to address suspected cross-contamination and a sequencing artifact. A later analysis calculated a clonal expansion index for each public chain from normalized within-repertoire ranks of inferred template counts. Generation probabilities in a later analysis came from a VDJ recombination model fitted to out-of-frame rearrangements, and those results were checked against IGoR. In a later analysis, TCR-TCR, TCR-HLA and TCR-CMV co-occurrence was scored with hypergeometric tests, and a repertoire-size bias correction was applied to TCR pairs. In a later analysis, false discovery rates were estimated by permuting HLA or CMV assignments 20 times. In a later analysis, co-occurring TCRs were grouped using DBSCAN, with TCRdist sequence similarity added in when clustering inside HLA-allele-positive subsets. Repertoires with fewer than 30,000 or more than 120,000 public chains were left out of co-occurrence clustering, as were roughly five repertoires with anomalous nucleotide sharing. The table comes from immuneACCESS by way of TCRdb, which keeps in-frame sequences with V and J called. Part of the clones is missing from these tables; in studies checked, under half for an unresolved V gene and the rest for unknown reasons. That table furnishes V, J and clone size, whereas the DNA furnished D and trimming. The sample yields more than 100,000 clones; roughly three fifths were counted once. 1.5% of the sample rests with the top ten.

Sample: PBMCs. Rearrangement joined TRBV14 to TRBJ2-2, with 7 bases aligning to TRBD1. The receptor was derived from a man between 18 and 35 years old in good health and CMV-seronegative. This receptor has the CDR3 CASSQTGVGELFF. The base sequence is TGTGCCAGCAGCCAAACAGGGGTCGGGGAGCTGTTTTTT.